This TCR beta chain was recorded in a study of T cell repertoires in cytomegalovirus infection. Study-level background: Public TCR beta signatures were indicative of both CMV infection and a matching HLA type.

CDR1 and CDR2 (germline): SGHAT, FQNNGV. CDR3 size: 16 residues. V lost 5 bases, J lost 2 bases, and 17 bases lay in between. Many counts were recorded for this clonotype. The antigen remains unidentified. Findings of the study overall: Clonotype analysis showed dominance of the ex vivo response by HLA-C-restricted CMV-specific TCR beta clonotypes. Carriers of CMV plus the relevant HLA were identified by cumulative public TCR beta family frequency.

In TCRdb, the reads were re-called with MiXCR into one record per CDR3 protein. The sample consists of roughly 130,000 distinct CDR3 sequences, less than 9.5% of them appearing once. The J gene is TRBJ2-3, the V gene TRBV11-2, with a weak D call TRBD2 (6 bases). Sequencing was done on a sample of PBMCs. The origin of this receptor is a human donor in good health (CMV status not recorded). Some clones in this sample may be carry-over from other donors' samples. This CDR3 is CASSTGLLKTTDTQYF. The CDR3 coding sequence is TGTGCCAGCAGCACGGGACTCCTGAAGACCACAGATACGCAGTATTTT.